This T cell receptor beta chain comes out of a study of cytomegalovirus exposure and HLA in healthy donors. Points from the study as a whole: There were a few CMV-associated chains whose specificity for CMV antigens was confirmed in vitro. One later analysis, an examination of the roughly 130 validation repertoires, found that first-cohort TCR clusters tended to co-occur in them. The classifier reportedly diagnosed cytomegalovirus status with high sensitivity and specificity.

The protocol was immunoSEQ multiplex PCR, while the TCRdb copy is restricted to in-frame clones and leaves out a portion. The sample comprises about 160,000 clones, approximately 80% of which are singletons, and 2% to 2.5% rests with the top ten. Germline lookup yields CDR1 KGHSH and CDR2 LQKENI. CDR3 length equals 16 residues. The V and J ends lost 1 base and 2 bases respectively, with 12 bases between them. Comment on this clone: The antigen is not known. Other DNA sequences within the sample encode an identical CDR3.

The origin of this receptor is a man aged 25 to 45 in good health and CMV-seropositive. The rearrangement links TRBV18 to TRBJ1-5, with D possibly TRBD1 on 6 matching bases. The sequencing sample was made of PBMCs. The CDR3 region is CASSPQGAGGNQPQHF. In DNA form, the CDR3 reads TGTGCCAGCTCACCACAGGGCGCAGGGGGCAATCAGCCCCAGCATTTT.